This TCR beta chain derives from a study of blood T cell repertoires in COVID-19. Study-level background: Whether acute or convalescent, the COVID-19 samples came from the United States, Italy and Spain. PBMCs, B-cell-depleted T cells, or T cells provided the cDNA or gDNA that made up the material.

Source study methods: By means of reference gene primer amplification, nucleated cell counts were estimated. Libraries were prepared by immunoSEQ multiplex PCR; TCRdb keeps only in-frame clonotypes and omits some of them. D and trimming come from the DNA, and the V and J calls and clone size come from that table. This sample has 75,000 to 95,000 clones; over 70% occur once, and the top ten carry 5% to 6.5%. The CDR3 has 16 residues. The TCR originated in a man aged 50 or older with active COVID-19. Sequenced input: peripheral blood. The chain joins TRBV21-1 to TRBJ1-2; TRBD1 reflects the table's D call only, with no check against the DNA. TRBV21-1 is flagged as a pseudogene. CDR3 amino acids: CASSPQGADPNYGYTF. The DNA for the CDR3 is TGTGCCAGCAGCCCCCAAGGGGCAGACCCTAACTATGGCTACACCTTC.